Reported below is one T cell receptor beta chain. Molecular barcoding with unique molecular identifiers was used for the TCRbeta library. TCRdb analysed the PCR reads with MiXCR anew, one entry per CDR3 protein. The profile covers some 550,000 distinct CDR3 sequences, with 15% to 20% appearing a single time and 3.3% taken by the ten largest. The data stem from a study of T-cell reconstitution after alpha-beta-depleted transplantation in children. The CDR3 totals 15 residues. Germline assignment: CDR1 LGHDT and CDR2 YNNKEL (reference sequence). Losses at the gene ends were 1 base for V and 0 bases for J; bases not matched to a gene: 1.

This sample comprised PBMCs from the stem cell graft donor, obtained from the stem cell graft. This TCR came from a human donor who donated a stem cell graft to a child with acute lymphoblastic leukemia. The rearrangement joins TRBV3-1 to TRBJ1-1, with 8 bases identical to TRBD1. CDR3 amino acids: CASSQARGLNTEAFF. The CDR3 DNA reads TGTGCCAGCAGCCAAGCCAGGGGGCTGAACACTGAAGCTTTCTTT.